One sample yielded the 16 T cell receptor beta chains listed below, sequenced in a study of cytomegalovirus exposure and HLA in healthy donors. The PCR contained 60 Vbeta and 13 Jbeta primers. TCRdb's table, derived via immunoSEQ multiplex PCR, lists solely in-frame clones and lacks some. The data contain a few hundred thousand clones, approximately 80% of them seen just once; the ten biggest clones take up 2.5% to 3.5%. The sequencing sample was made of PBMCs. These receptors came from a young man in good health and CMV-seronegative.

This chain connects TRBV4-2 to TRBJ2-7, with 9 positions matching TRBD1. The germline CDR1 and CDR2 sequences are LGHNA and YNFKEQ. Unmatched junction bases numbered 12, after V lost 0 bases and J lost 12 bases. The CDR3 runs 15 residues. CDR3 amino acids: CASSQESGQGFSRYF. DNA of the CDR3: TGTGCCAGCAGCCAAGAGTCGGGACAGGGTTTTAGTCGGTACTTC.

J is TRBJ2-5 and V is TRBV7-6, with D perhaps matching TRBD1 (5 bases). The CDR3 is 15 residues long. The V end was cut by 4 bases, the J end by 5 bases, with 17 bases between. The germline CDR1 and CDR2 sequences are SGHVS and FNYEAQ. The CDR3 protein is CASSSQLRGSETQYF. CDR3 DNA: TGTGCCAGCAGCTCTCAGTTAAGGGGTTCCGAGACCCAGTACTTC.

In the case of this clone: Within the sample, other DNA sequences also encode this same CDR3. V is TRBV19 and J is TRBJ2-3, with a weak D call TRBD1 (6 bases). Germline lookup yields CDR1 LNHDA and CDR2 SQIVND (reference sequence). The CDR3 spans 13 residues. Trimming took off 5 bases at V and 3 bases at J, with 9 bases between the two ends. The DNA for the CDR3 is TGTGCCAGTAGTCCTAGGGGGACAGATACGCAGTATTTT. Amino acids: CASSPRGTDTQYF.

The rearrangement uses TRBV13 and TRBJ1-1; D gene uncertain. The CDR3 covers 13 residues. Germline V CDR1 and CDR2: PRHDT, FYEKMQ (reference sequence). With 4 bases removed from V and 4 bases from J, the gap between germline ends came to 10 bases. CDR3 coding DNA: TGTGCCAGCAGCTCGGAGGTTCGCACTGAAGCTTTCTTT. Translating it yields CASSSEVRTEAFF.

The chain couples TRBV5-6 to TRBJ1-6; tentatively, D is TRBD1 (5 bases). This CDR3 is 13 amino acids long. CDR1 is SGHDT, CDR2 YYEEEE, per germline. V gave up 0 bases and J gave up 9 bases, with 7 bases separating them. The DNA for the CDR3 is TGTGCCAGCAGCTTGGGGCAGGGTTCACCCCTCCACTTT. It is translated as CASSLGQGSPLHF.

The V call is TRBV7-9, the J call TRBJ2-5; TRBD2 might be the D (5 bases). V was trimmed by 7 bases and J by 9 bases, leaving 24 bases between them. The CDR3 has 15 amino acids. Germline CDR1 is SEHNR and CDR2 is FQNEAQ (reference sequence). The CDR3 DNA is TGTGCCAGCACCCAGGACCCCGCCTCAAAGGGAGCCCAGTACTTC. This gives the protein CASTQDPASKGAQYF. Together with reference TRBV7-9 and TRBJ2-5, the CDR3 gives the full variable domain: DTGVSQNPRHKITKRGQNVTFRCDPISEHNRLYWYRQTLGQGPEFLTYFQNEAQLEKSRLLSDRFSAERPKGSFSTLEIQRTEQGDSAMYLCASTQDPASKGAQYFGPGTRLLVL.

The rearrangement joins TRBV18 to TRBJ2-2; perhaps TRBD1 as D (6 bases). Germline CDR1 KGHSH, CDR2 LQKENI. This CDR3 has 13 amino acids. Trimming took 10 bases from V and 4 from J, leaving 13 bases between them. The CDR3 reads CATQQGSTGELFF. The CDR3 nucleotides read TGTGCCACTCAACAGGGATCCACCGGGGAGCTGTTTTTT.

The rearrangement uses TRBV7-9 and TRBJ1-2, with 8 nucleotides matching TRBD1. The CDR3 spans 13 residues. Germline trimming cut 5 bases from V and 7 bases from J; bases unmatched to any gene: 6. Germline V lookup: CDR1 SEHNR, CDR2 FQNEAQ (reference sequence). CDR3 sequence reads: CASSPTGESGYTF. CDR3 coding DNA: TGTGCCAGCAGCCCGACAGGGGAATCTGGCTACACCTTC.

The CDR3 protein is CASSLLRDTSLYEQYF. DNA of the CDR3: TGCGCCAGCAGCCTACTACGGGACACCTCACTCTACGAGCAGTACTTC. The rearrangement joins TRBV5-1 to TRBJ2-7, with D maybe TRBD1 (6 bases). The CDR3 has 16 amino acids. Trimming stripped 4 bases from V and 3 bases from J, with 20 bases between. CDR1 and CDR2 (germline): SGHRS, YFSETQ.

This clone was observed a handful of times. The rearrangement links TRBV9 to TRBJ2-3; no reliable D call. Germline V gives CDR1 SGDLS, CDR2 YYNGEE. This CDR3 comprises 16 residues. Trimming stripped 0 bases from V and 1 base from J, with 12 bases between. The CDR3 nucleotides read TGTGCCAGCAGCGTAGGTAGCACCGGCGGCACAGATACGCAGTATTTT. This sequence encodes CASSVGSTGGTDTQYF.

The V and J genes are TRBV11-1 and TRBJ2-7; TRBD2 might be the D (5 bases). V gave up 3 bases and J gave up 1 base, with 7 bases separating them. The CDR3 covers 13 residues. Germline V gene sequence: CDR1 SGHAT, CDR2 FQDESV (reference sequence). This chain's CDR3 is CASSFGLSYEQYF. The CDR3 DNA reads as TGTGCCAGCAGCTTTGGACTTTCCTACGAGCAGTACTTC.

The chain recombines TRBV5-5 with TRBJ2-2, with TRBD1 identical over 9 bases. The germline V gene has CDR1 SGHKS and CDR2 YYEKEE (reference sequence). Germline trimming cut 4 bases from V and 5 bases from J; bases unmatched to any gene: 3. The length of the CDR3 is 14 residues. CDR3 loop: CASSRTGVTGELFF. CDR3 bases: TGTGCCAGCAGCCGGACAGGGGTAACCGGGGAGCTGTTTTTT.

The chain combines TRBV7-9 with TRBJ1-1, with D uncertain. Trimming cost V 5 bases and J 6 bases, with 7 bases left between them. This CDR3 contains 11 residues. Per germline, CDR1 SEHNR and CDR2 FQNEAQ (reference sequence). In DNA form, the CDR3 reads TGTGCCAGCAGCCCCGGAGCTGAAGCTTTCTTT. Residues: CASSPGAEAFF.

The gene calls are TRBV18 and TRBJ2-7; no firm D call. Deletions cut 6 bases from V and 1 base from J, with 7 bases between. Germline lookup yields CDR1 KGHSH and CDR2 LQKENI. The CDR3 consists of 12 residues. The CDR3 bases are TGTGCCAGCTCCCCCCAGTCCTACGAGCAGTACTTC. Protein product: CASSPQSYEQYF.

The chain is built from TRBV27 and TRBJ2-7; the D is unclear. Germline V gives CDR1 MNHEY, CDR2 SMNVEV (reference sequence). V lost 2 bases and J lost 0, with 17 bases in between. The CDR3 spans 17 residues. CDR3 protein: CASSLGRVATFSYEQYF. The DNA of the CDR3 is TGTGCCAGCAGTTTAGGCCGGGTAGCAACCTTCTCCTACGAGCAGTACTTC.

This CDR3 reads CASSLAPRQGLYGYTF. CDR3 DNA: TGTGCCAGCAGCTTGGCACCCCGACAGGGGCTCTATGGCTACACCTTC. The V gene is TRBV5-6, the J gene TRBJ1-2, with 8 bases matching TRBD1. CDR1 is SGHDT and CDR2 is YYEEEE in the germline V gene. Trimming cost V 0 bases and J 4 bases; bases outside gene matches: 8. The CDR3 has 16 amino acids.